Following are 21 T cell receptor beta chains from one sample sequenced in a study of blood T cell repertoires in COVID-19. The table came from immunoSEQ multiplex PCR; TCRdb's copy has only in-frame clones and leaves some out. The sample includes more than 250,000 clones, approximately 85% of them seen just once. What was sequenced was peripheral blood. The source of these receptors is a human donor in a cohort sampled during active COVID-19.

The chain uses TRBV6-2 or TRBV6-3 and TRBJ2-7; 8 nucleotides line up with TRBD1. Germline V CDR1 and CDR2: MNHEY, SVGEGT. CDR3 size: 14 residues. V was pared by 4 bases and J by 4 bases, with 6 bases of the junction left unmatched. The CDR3 reads CASSLGQGAYEQYF. CDR3 nucleotides: TGTGCCAGCAGTTTGGGCCAGGGGGCGTACGAGCAGTACTTC.

The rearrangement joins TRBV10-3 to TRBJ1-4, with a weak D call TRBD1 (5 bases). Trimming removed 6 bases at V and 2 bases at J, with 10 bases between. In germline, CDR1 is ENHRY, CDR2 SYGVKD. The CDR3 sequence is 14 residues long. The chain's CDR3 is CAISPGRTNEKLFF. The CDR3 coding sequence is TGTGCCATCAGCCCAGGGCGCACTAATGAAAAACTGTTTTTT.

The V gene is TRBV5-3, the J gene TRBJ2-7; 7 bases map to TRBD1. TRBV5-3 is noted as an ORF with a role that remains uncertain. The CDR3 sequence is 11 residues long. J was trimmed by 5 bases and V by 10 bases; bases with no gene match: 6. The CDR3 loop reads CAPKGANEQYF. The CDR3 DNA follows: TGTGCCCCTAAGGGGGCTAACGAGCAGTACTTC.

V is TRBV27 and J is TRBJ2-7, with D maybe TRBD2 (5 bases). CDR3 length: 14 residues. Trimming took off 7 bases at V and 0 bases at J, with 13 bases between the two ends. Germline V CDR1 and CDR2: MNHEY, SMNVEV (reference sequence). The CDR3 spells CASTGWPGSYEQYF. CDR3 coding DNA: TGTGCCAGCACGGGGTGGCCGGGCTCCTACGAGCAGTACTTC.

The V gene is TRBV9, the J gene TRBJ1-6; 7 bases align to TRBD1. Per the germline V gene, CDR1 is SGDLS and CDR2 is YYNGEE. Unmatched junction bases numbered 6, after V lost 2 bases and J lost 4 bases. The CDR3 is 16 residues long. Written as DNA, the CDR3 is TGTGCCAGCAGCGTCTCACCGACAGGGTATAATTCACCCCTCCACTTT. The encoded protein is CASSVSPTGYNSPLHF.

In this sample, this clone turned up a few times. This chain connects TRBV6-5 to TRBJ1-5; perhaps TRBD1 as D (5 bases). The CDR3 loop spans 13 amino acids. In germline, CDR1 is MNHEY, CDR2 SVGAGI. V gave up 2 bases and J gave up 4 bases, with 6 bases separating them. The DNA of the CDR3 is TGTGCCAGCAGTTACAGGGGAAATCAGCCCCAGCATTTT. This translates into CASSYRGNQPQHF.

This rearrangement joins TRBV20-1 to TRBJ1-2, with D unclear. This CDR3 contains 10 residues. Germline CDR1 and CDR2: DFQATT and SNEGSKA (reference sequence). The V end was cut by 6 bases, the J end by 3 bases, with 5 bases between. CDR3 protein: CSADYYGYTF. CDR3 nucleotides: TGCAGTGCCGACTACTATGGCTACACCTTC.

This rearrangement joins TRBV10-3 to TRBJ2-7, with 13 bases identical to TRBD2. Germline trimming cut 6 bases from V and 6 bases from J; bases unmatched to any gene: 5. There are 14 residues in the CDR3. From germline, CDR1 is ENHRY and CDR2 SYGVKD. The CDR3 DNA sequence: TGTGCCATCAGGACGGGACTAGCGGGAACCGAGCAGTACTTC. Residues: CAIRTGLAGTEQYF.

The chain uses TRBV4-1 and TRBJ2-3; 13 bases map to TRBD2. The germline CDR1 and CDR2 sequences are MGHRA and YSYEKL. V trimming: 6 bases; J trimming: 0 bases; junction bases outside the gene matches: 6. This CDR3 contains 17 residues. In DNA, the CDR3 is TGCGCCAGCAGACGAGGACTAGCGGGGGCTAGCACAGATACGCAGTATTTT. Its translation is CASRRGLAGASTDTQYF.

This chain joins TRBV27 and TRBJ2-7; 8 bases are shared with TRBD1. The CDR3 has 14 residues. Germline V gives CDR1 MNHEY, CDR2 SMNVEV (reference sequence). V dropped 4 bases and J dropped 4; count of bases not matched to a gene: 6. The CDR3 DNA sequence: TGTGCCAGCAGTTCCCTGGACAGGGCTTACGAGCAGTACTTC. As protein: CASSSLDRAYEQYF.

The chain couples TRBV11-2 to TRBJ1-1, with 9 bases fitting TRBD1. The CDR3 is 17 residues long. V lost 2 bases, J lost 4 bases, and 11 bases stayed unmatched. Germline assignment: CDR1 SGHAT and CDR2 FQNNGV. The CDR3 spells CASSLPGGGQGPTEAFF. In nucleotides, the CDR3 is TGTGCCAGCAGCTTACCCGGGGGGGGACAGGGCCCCACTGAAGCTTTCTTT.

For the CDR3, the DNA is TGCAGCGCTCGGACAGGGGGGAATGAAAAACTGTTTTTT. Translation gives CSARTGGNEKLFF. The chain combines TRBV29-1 with TRBJ1-4, with 10 bases identical to TRBD1. Germline CDR1 reads SQVTM; CDR2 reads ANQGSEA. CDR3 length: 13 amino acids. With V trimmed by 7 bases and J by 5 bases, 4 bases remained unmatched.

The CDR3 loop is CASSQYGTGEYEQYF. Written as DNA, the CDR3 is TGTGCCAGCAGCCAGTACGGGACAGGGGAATACGAGCAGTACTTC. The chain joins TRBV4-2 to TRBJ2-7; 10 bases line up with TRBD1. The CDR3 is 15 amino acids. Germline CDR1 LGHNA, CDR2 YNFKEQ. V lost 3 bases, J lost 4 bases, and 6 bases stayed unmatched.

The rearrangement uses TRBV5-8 and TRBJ1-5; TRBD1 aligns across 12 bases. The germline V gene has CDR1 SGHTS and CDR2 YDEGEE. The V gene end was trimmed by 5 bases and the J gene end by 2 bases; junction bases not matched to a gene: 8. The CDR3 is 17 residues long. The chain's CDR3 is CASRWDRGLEGNQPQHF. In DNA form, the CDR3 reads TGTGCCAGCAGGTGGGACAGGGGGCTGGAAGGCAATCAGCCCCAGCATTTT.

The CDR3 coding sequence is TGTGCCAGCAGCCGACAAGGGGCTAGCGGGGGAAAGGACACCGGGGAGCTGTTTTTT. It translates to CASSRQGASGGKDTGELFF. The chain employs TRBV6-4 and TRBJ2-2, with TRBD2 identical over 10 bases. Per the germline V gene, CDR1 is MRHNA and CDR2 is SNTAGT. The V and J ends lost 6 bases and 3 bases, in that order; junction bases with no gene match: 16. This CDR3 spans 19 amino acids.

The rearrangement joins TRBV4-3 to TRBJ2-7; 9 nucleotides match TRBD2. Germline CDR1 and CDR2: LGHNA and YSLEER. The V gene end was trimmed by 1 base and the J gene end by 2 bases; junction bases not matched to a gene: 9. The CDR3 length is 17 residues. The CDR3: CASSQAARTSAAYEQYF. The CDR3 DNA sequence: TGCGCCAGCAGCCAAGCCGCCAGGACTAGCGCAGCCTACGAGCAGTACTTC.

The V and J genes are TRBV15 and TRBJ2-7; 7 bases align to TRBD1. The ends lost 3 bases at V and 3 bases at J; junction bases unmatched: 8. This CDR3 has 15 amino acids. Germline values: CDR1 LNHNV, CDR2 YYDKDF (reference sequence). In DNA form, the CDR3 reads TGTGCCACCAGCAGCAGTCCGGGACAGATCTACGAGCAGTACTTC. Translated: CATSSSPGQIYEQYF.

The chain links TRBV7-2 to TRBJ2-5, with D possibly matching TRBD1 (6 bases). The CDR3 is 13 residues long. From germline, CDR1 is SGHTA and CDR2 FQGNSA. V was shortened by 5 bases and J by 5 bases, with 12 bases between the two germline ends. As DNA, the CDR3 is TGTGCCAGCAGCCTCGGGACACGGGAGACCCAGTACTTC. This encodes CASSLGTRETQYF.

This chain links TRBV3-1 (or the pseudogene TRBV3-2) with TRBJ1-2; 9 bases match TRBD1. CDR3 size: 15 residues. With 4 bases clipped from V and 4 bases from J, the junction kept 7 bases outside the gene matches. Germline lookup yields CDR1 LGHDT and CDR2 YNNKEL (reference sequence). The CDR3 loop is CASSLTGTGIYGYTF. The CDR3 DNA sequence: TGTGCCAGCAGCCTAACCGGGACAGGGATCTATGGCTACACCTTC.

V and J are TRBV27 and TRBJ2-1; 9 bases are a match to TRBD2. The CDR3 has 18 amino acids. Trimming at V came to 5 bases and at J to 4 bases, leaving 15 bases not matched to a gene. Germline-derived CDR1 and CDR2 are MNHEY and SMNVEV (reference sequence). The CDR3 loop reads CASSLPVGGGGPYNEQFF. The CDR3 DNA is TGTGCCAGCAGTCTGCCCGTGGGCGGGGGGGGACCATACAATGAGCAGTTCTTC.

This clone was counted only a few times. The V gene is TRBV5-1, the J gene TRBJ2-1; D possibly corresponds to TRBD2 (5 bases). Germline V CDR1 and CDR2: SGHRS, YFSETQ. V was trimmed by 5 bases and J by 4 bases, leaving 10 bases between them. CDR3 length: 13 residues. In DNA, the CDR3 is TGCGCCAGCAGGACTACAGCTTACAATGAGCAGTTCTTC. Amino acid sequence: CASRTTAYNEQFF. The whole variable domain, filled in from reference TRBV5-1 and TRBJ2-1, reads KAGVTQTPRYLIKTRGQQVTLSCSPISGHRSVSWYQQTPGQGLQFLFEYFSETQRNKGNFPGRFSGRQFSNSRSEMNVSTLELGDSALYLCASRTTAYNEQFFGPGTRLTVL.